The clone carrying this T cell receptor beta chain appeared once. Its antigen is unknown. The CDR3 length is 14 residues. With V trimmed by 2 bases and J by 4 bases, 1 base remained unmatched. CDR1 and CDR2 from the germline V gene are MNHEY and SMNVEV (reference sequence). The sample belongs to a study of Tregs in tolerant kidney transplant recipients. Study outcomes and limitations: Activated donor B cell expansion appeared to reveal the most relevant donor-specific TCRbeta repertoire. This study did not directly address biological reproducibility. Findings come from small patient numbers and require larger validation.

Unstimulated Tregs (CD4+CD25+CD127-) and CD4+CD25- non-Tregs were sorted from PBMCs. The protocol was immunoSEQ multiplex PCR, while the TCRdb copy is restricted to in-frame clones and leaves out a portion. The table has about 15,000 clones, approximately 94% seen once. The source material was CD8+ T cells from blood. V is TRBV27 and J is TRBJ2-2; 7 positions match TRBD2. This TCR was recovered from a human donor in good health. The CDR3 DNA follows: TGTGCCAGCAGTTTACCTAGCGGCACCGGGGAGCTGTTTTTT. This translates into CASSLPSGTGELFF.